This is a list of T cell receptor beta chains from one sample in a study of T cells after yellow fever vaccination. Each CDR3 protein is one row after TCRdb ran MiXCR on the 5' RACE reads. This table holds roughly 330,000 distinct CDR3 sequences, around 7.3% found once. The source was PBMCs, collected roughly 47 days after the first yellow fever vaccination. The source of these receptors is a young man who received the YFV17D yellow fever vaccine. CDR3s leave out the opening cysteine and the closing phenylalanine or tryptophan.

cdr3_aa: ASSSYGQGAGGYT
j_call: TRBJ1-2
v_call: TRBV12-3/TRBV12-4

cdr3_aa: ASSPYGTASTDTQY
j_call: TRBJ2-3
v_call: TRBV23-1

cdr3_aa: SVEDPSGVLDEQY
j_call: TRBJ2-7
v_call: TRBV29-1

cdr3_aa: ASSYGGLPQQF
j_call: TRBJ2-1
v_call: TRBV12-3/TRBV12-4

cdr3_aa: SATTGASTDTQY
j_call: TRBJ2-3
v_call: TRBV20-1

cdr3_aa: ASSQSGTLSNTQY
j_call: TRBJ2-3
v_call: TRBV7-9

cdr3_aa: SVRGRDKNIQY
j_call: TRBJ2-4
v_call: TRBV20-1

cdr3_aa: ASSFGQGTYEQY
j_call: TRBJ2-7
v_call: TRBV7-6

cdr3_aa: ASSLVGTGRTYEQY
j_call: TRBJ2-7
v_call: TRBV5-4

cdr3_aa: ASSQDGGMGNQPQH
j_call: TRBJ1-5
v_call: TRBV4-1

cdr3_aa: ASSLDALRGDTQY
j_call: TRBJ2-3
v_call: TRBV5-6

cdr3_aa: ASSRAPSGDNEQF
j_call: TRBJ2-1
v_call: TRBV5-6

cdr3_aa: ASSPQWGWGTGELF
j_call: TRBJ2-2
v_call: TRBV6-2/TRBV6-3

cdr3_aa: ASSIPPEGASSEAF
j_call: TRBJ1-1
v_call: TRBV19

cdr3_aa: ASSQQSGSIDTQY
j_call: TRBJ2-3
v_call: TRBV4-1

cdr3_aa: ASSQRDSSFTDGYT
j_call: TRBJ1-2
v_call: TRBV4-1

cdr3_aa: SVGRAEGGRTDTQY
j_call: TRBJ2-3
v_call: TRBV29-1

cdr3_aa: ASSPAPNEQY
j_call: TRBJ2-7
v_call: TRBV7-9

cdr3_aa: ASIEAGTIVCEQY
j_call: TRBJ2-7
v_call: TRBV2

cdr3_aa: ASSLRRGASPYNEPF
j_call: TRBJ2-1
v_call: TRBV11-1

cdr3_aa: SARGTSKNIQY
j_call: TRBJ2-4
v_call: TRBV20-1

cdr3_aa: ATSRDRGLGETQY
j_call: TRBJ2-5
v_call: TRBV15

cdr3_aa: SAMLQGYGYT
j_call: TRBJ1-2
v_call: TRBV20-1

cdr3_aa: ASSYGQGKETQY
j_call: TRBJ2-5
v_call: TRBV6-5